This TCR beta chain came from a study of T cells in Graves' hyperthyroidism and ophthalmopathy. This CDR3 region has 15 residues. CDR1 is KGHSH, CDR2 LQKENI, per germline. Trimming took 3 bases from V and 0 from J; bases not matched to a gene: 5. This clonotype was picked up many times. What was amplified from RNA transcripts were TCR beta CDR3 regions. The HTBI primer set served for first-round RT-PCR of the TCR CDR3. MiXCR, run by TCRdb on the multiplex PCR reads, gives a single entry per CDR3 protein. The sample yields nearly 600,000 distinct CDR3 sequences, over 12% seen once. The chain couples TRBV18 to TRBJ2-7, with 7 bases fitting TRBD2. Material: blood. This clonotype was sampled from a woman aged 18-29 years with Graves' ophthalmopathy. CDR3 sequence (DNA): TGTGCCAGCTCACCGGGGAGGGCGAGCTCCTACGAGCAGTACTTC. Amino acid sequence: CASSPGRASSYEQYF.